Detailed here is one TCR beta chain. Its antigen is undetermined. These data come from a study of shared clonotypes between healthy human individuals. The run depth of the assay was deep. Across several immunoSEQ plates, the genomic DNA of each subset was split evenly. Some clones are missing from TCRdb's copy, which holds only in-frame ones; the method was immunoSEQ multiplex PCR. The data show fewer than 650,000 clones, over 65% seen once. The V end was cut by 7 bases, the J end by 5 bases, with 9 bases between. The CDR3 loop spans 11 amino acids. Germline V CDR1 and CDR2: DFQATT, SNEGSKA (reference sequence). Study results and limitations: Donor scarcity curtailed the genetic and exposure-history diversity represented herein.

Sequenced sample: PBMCs. The receptor comes from a woman aged 40 to 49 in good health. Some clones in this sample may be carry-over from other donors' samples. The rearrangement links TRBV20-1 to TRBJ2-1; D call uncertain. Here the CDR3 DNA reads TGCAGTGGGGCCGAGAACAATGAGCAGTTCTTC. This gives the protein CSGAENNEQFF.